The rows below give T cell receptor beta chains drawn from one sample of a study of blood T cell repertoires in COVID-19. Produced via immunoSEQ multiplex PCR; TCRdb's table is partial and in-frame only. The table includes a few hundred thousand clones, approximately 92% detected once. Input material: PBMCs or T cells enriched from blood (not recorded which). The receptors shown here come from a woman aged 18-35 years who had recovered from COVID-19. Both conserved end residues are part of each CDR3. Fields, in order: CDR3 DNA, CDR3 protein, V gene, J gene, clone size, D gene. D genes are given only for firm matches. For some rows the clone size is stated as once, few or many, or as a class when expanded; others skip it.

cdr3_nt: TGTGCCAGCAGCGTAGATGGGACAGTACTATATTTT; cdr3_aa: CASSVDGTVLYF; v_call: TRBV9; j_call: TRBJ2-3; clone_size: .; d_call: TRBD1
cdr3_nt: TGCGCCAGCAGCTTACAACAGGGTATTGATGGCTACACCTTC; cdr3_aa: CASSLQQGIDGYTF; v_call: TRBV5-1; j_call: TRBJ1-2; clone_size: .; d_call: .
cdr3_nt: TGCGCCAGCAGCCCCGGGACAGGGGGGTCCGCTGAAGCTTTCTTT; cdr3_aa: CASSPGTGGSAEAFF; v_call: TRBV10-1; j_call: TRBJ1-1; clone_size: .; d_call: TRBD1
cdr3_nt: TGTGCCAGCAGTTCCTATTACGAGCAGTACTTC; cdr3_aa: CASSSYYEQYF; v_call: TRBV27; j_call: TRBJ2-7; clone_size: .; d_call: .
cdr3_nt: TGTGCCAGTAGTCAGGGGCAGCTCACTGAAGCTTTCTTT; cdr3_aa: CASSQGQLTEAFF; v_call: TRBV19; j_call: TRBJ1-1; clone_size: .; d_call: .
cdr3_nt: TGTGCCAGCTCACAGCTAGCGGGGGGTAGCAATGAGCAGTTCTTC; cdr3_aa: CASSQLAGGSNEQFF; v_call: TRBV18; j_call: TRBJ2-1; clone_size: .; d_call: TRBD2
cdr3_nt: TGTGCCAGCAGTTTATCCCGCGCAGGGTGGAACACCGGGGAGCTGTTTTTT; cdr3_aa: CASSLSRAGWNTGELFF; v_call: TRBV27; j_call: TRBJ2-2; clone_size: .; d_call: .
cdr3_nt: TGTGCCTGGACCAGCTTAGCGGGGGGGCCGATCAACGAGCAGTACTTC; cdr3_aa: CAWTSLAGGPINEQYF; v_call: TRBV30; j_call: TRBJ2-7; clone_size: once; d_call: TRBD2
cdr3_nt: TGTGCCAGCAGTTTATCTAGTCCGCCCACAGGGGCCGGCTACACCTTC; cdr3_aa: CASSLSSPPTGAGYTF; v_call: TRBV27; j_call: TRBJ1-2; clone_size: .; d_call: TRBD1
cdr3_nt: TGTGCCAGCAGTTTCGGGGGGGACGCTAACTATGGCTACACCTTC; cdr3_aa: CASSFGGDANYGYTF; v_call: TRBV28; j_call: TRBJ1-2; clone_size: .; d_call: .
cdr3_nt: TGTGCCAGCAGCACCGGACAGGAAAACACTGAAGCTTTCTTT; cdr3_aa: CASSTGQENTEAFF; v_call: TRBV7-2; j_call: TRBJ1-1; clone_size: .; d_call: TRBD1
cdr3_nt: TGTGCCAGTAGAGGCAGGGGCTCTGGAAACACCATATATTTT; cdr3_aa: CASRGRGSGNTIYF; v_call: TRBV19; j_call: TRBJ1-3; clone_size: .; d_call: .
cdr3_nt: TGTGCCAGTAGTGTCGGACTGGAGCAGTTCTTC; cdr3_aa: CASSVGLEQFF; v_call: TRBV19; j_call: TRBJ2-1; clone_size: .; d_call: .
cdr3_nt: TGTGCCAGCAGCGTAGATTCTCAAGGGGAACCCCTAAACACCATATATTTT; cdr3_aa: CASSVDSQGEPLNTIYF; v_call: TRBV9; j_call: TRBJ1-3; clone_size: .; d_call: .
cdr3_nt: TGTGCCAGCAGCACTACGTTGGAAAAACTGTTTTTT; cdr3_aa: CASSTTLEKLFF; v_call: TRBV21-1; j_call: TRBJ1-4; clone_size: .; d_call: .
cdr3_nt: TGTGCCAGCAGCTTAACCCATGGGGCGACGGTGATCAATGAGCAGTTCTTC; cdr3_aa: CASSLTHGATVINEQFF; v_call: TRBV7-9; j_call: TRBJ2-1; clone_size: .; d_call: .
cdr3_nt: TGTGCCATCAGGGGACAGGGGATTGACTATGGCTACACCTTC; cdr3_aa: CAIRGQGIDYGYTF; v_call: TRBV10-3; j_call: TRBJ1-2; clone_size: .; d_call: TRBD1
cdr3_nt: TGTGCCAGTAGTCGGGAGCATAGCTCTGGAAACACCATATATTTT; cdr3_aa: CASSREHSSGNTIYF; v_call: TRBV19; j_call: TRBJ1-3; clone_size: .; d_call: .
cdr3_nt: TGCGCCAGCAGCTTGGGGTTTGACATTTCTGGCTACACCTTC; cdr3_aa: CASSLGFDISGYTF; v_call: TRBV5-1; j_call: TRBJ1-2; clone_size: .; d_call: .
cdr3_nt: TGTGCCAGCAGTGTCCTAGCGGGGGTAAACACCGGGGAGCTGTTTTTT; cdr3_aa: CASSVLAGVNTGELFF; v_call: TRBV28; j_call: TRBJ2-2; clone_size: .; d_call: TRBD2
cdr3_nt: TGTGCCAGCAGCCTGGAACAGGGTCCAGGAAACACCATATATTTT; cdr3_aa: CASSLEQGPGNTIYF; v_call: TRBV7-2; j_call: TRBJ1-3; clone_size: .; d_call: .
cdr3_nt: TGTGCCAGCAGCATGACAGGGGAGGAAAAACTGTTTTTT; cdr3_aa: CASSMTGEEKLFF; v_call: TRBV9; j_call: TRBJ1-4; clone_size: .; d_call: TRBD1
cdr3_nt: TGTGCTAGTGGTTTGATAAGCGGGGCTATCTACAATGAGCAGTTCTTC; cdr3_aa: CASGLISGAIYNEQFF; v_call: TRBV12-5; j_call: TRBJ2-1; clone_size: .; d_call: TRBD2
cdr3_nt: TGTGCCAGCATGGCCCGAACAGGGACCTACGAGCAGTACTTC; cdr3_aa: CASMARTGTYEQYF; v_call: TRBV6-5; j_call: TRBJ2-7; clone_size: .; d_call: .
cdr3_nt: TGTGCCAGCAGCCAAGACCCGCTAGCGGGGGGGTACAATGAGCAGTTCTTC; cdr3_aa: CASSQDPLAGGYNEQFF; v_call: TRBV4-2; j_call: TRBJ2-1; clone_size: .; d_call: TRBD2
cdr3_nt: TGTGCCAGCAGTGCATACACTGAAGCTTTCTTT; cdr3_aa: CASSAYTEAFF; v_call: TRBV25-1; j_call: TRBJ1-1; clone_size: .; d_call: .
cdr3_nt: TGTGCCAGCAAAAAAGGGACTAGCGGGGGGGTTTATACGCAGTATTTT; cdr3_aa: CASKKGTSGGVYTQYF; v_call: TRBV2; j_call: TRBJ2-3; clone_size: .; d_call: TRBD2
cdr3_nt: TGTGCCAGCAGCTTAGACAGGGAAACTAAGTCAGATACGCAGTATTTT; cdr3_aa: CASSLDRETKSDTQYF; v_call: TRBV7-6; j_call: TRBJ2-3; clone_size: .; d_call: .
cdr3_nt: TGCGCCAGCAGAGCCGGACTAGCGGGGGCGTTCACCGGGGAGCTGTTTTTT; cdr3_aa: CASRAGLAGAFTGELFF; v_call: TRBV4-1; j_call: TRBJ2-2; clone_size: .; d_call: TRBD2
cdr3_nt: TGTGCCAGCAGCCCACGACTAGCGGGGGGGCTGAGAAATGAGCAGTTCTTC; cdr3_aa: CASSPRLAGGLRNEQFF; v_call: TRBV27; j_call: TRBJ2-1; clone_size: .; d_call: TRBD2
cdr3_nt: TGTGCCAGCAGCTTAGGGTCGGGGGGCACTGAAGCTTTCTTT; cdr3_aa: CASSLGSGGTEAFF; v_call: TRBV7-9; j_call: TRBJ1-1; clone_size: few; d_call: .
cdr3_nt: TGTGCCAGCAGCCAAGCTGACAGGAGAGAGGGCGAGCAGTACTTC; cdr3_aa: CASSQADRREGEQYF; v_call: TRBV3-1/TRBV3-2; j_call: TRBJ2-7; clone_size: .; d_call: .
cdr3_nt: TGTGCCAGCAGCCACGGACTAGCGGGGGGAGGAACGCAGGATACGCAGTATTTT; cdr3_aa: CASSHGLAGGGTQDTQYF; v_call: TRBV4-2; j_call: TRBJ2-3; clone_size: .; d_call: TRBD2
cdr3_nt: TGTGCCAGCAGCTTAGGGGACAGCCGGAATGAGCAGTTCTTC; cdr3_aa: CASSLGDSRNEQFF; v_call: TRBV7-9; j_call: TRBJ2-1; clone_size: .; d_call: TRBD1
cdr3_nt: TGCGCCAGCAGCCGAGACAGCGAGCAAGAGACCCAGTACTTC; cdr3_aa: CASSRDSEQETQYF; v_call: TRBV5-1; j_call: TRBJ2-5; clone_size: .; d_call: .
cdr3_nt: TGTGCCAGCAGCCAACGGCAGGGGCGGGTCACCGGGGAGCTGTTTTTT; cdr3_aa: CASSQRQGRVTGELFF; v_call: TRBV3-1/TRBV3-2; j_call: TRBJ2-2; clone_size: .; d_call: .
cdr3_nt: TGTGCCAGCAGCCTTCGGGGGGTCTATAATTCACCCCTCCACTTT; cdr3_aa: CASSLRGVYNSPLHF; v_call: TRBV7-2; j_call: TRBJ1-6; clone_size: once; d_call: .
cdr3_nt: TGTGCCACCAGCAGATCCACAGGGGGGTACACTGAAGCTTTCTTT; cdr3_aa: CATSRSTGGYTEAFF; v_call: TRBV15; j_call: TRBJ1-1; clone_size: .; d_call: TRBD1